The 24 T cell receptor beta chains presented below share a single source sample, sequenced in a study of blood T cell repertoires in COVID-19. Data came from immunoSEQ multiplex PCR; TCRdb stores just in-frame clones and leaves some out. Of approximately 75,000 clones listed, around 84% are singletons. The sequenced material came from peripheral blood. The receptors here all came from a woman between 50 and 59 years old with acute or convalescent COVID-19.

This chain links TRBV19 with TRBJ2-3; D may be TRBD2 (5 bases). Germline assignment: CDR1 LNHDA and CDR2 SQIVND (reference sequence). Trimming took 2 bases from V and 0 from J, leaving 12 bases between them. The CDR3 has 16 amino acids. CDR3: CASSIYRDPSTDTQYF. In nucleotides, the CDR3 is TGTGCCAGTAGTATATACCGGGATCCGAGCACAGATACGCAGTATTTT.

CDR3 in amino acids: CASSLTVGTGYTEAFF. The CDR3 bases are TGTGCCAGCAGCTTAACGGTCGGGACAGGGTACACTGAAGCTTTCTTT. This sequence joins TRBV7-3 and TRBJ1-1, with TRBD1 identical over 9 bases. Germline CDR1 reads SGHTA; CDR2 reads FQGTGA. J gave up 3 bases and V 0 bases, and 5 bases lay outside the gene matches. This CDR3 has 16 residues.

DNA for the CDR3: TGTGCCAGCAGACCGGGGTGGACCAAAGAGACCCAGTACTTC. It is translated as CASRPGWTKETQYF. The chain couples TRBV28 to TRBJ2-5; maybe TRBD2 (5 bases). The V end was cut by 6 bases, the J end by 3 bases, with 14 bases between. Germline V gene sequence: CDR1 MDHEN, CDR2 SYDVKM. The CDR3 has 14 amino acids.

This sequence joins TRBV4-2 and TRBJ2-7, with 7 bases matching TRBD1. This CDR3 contains 12 residues. V lost 5 bases and J lost 3; bases outside the gene matches: 1. Per the germline V gene, CDR1 is LGHNA and CDR2 is YNFKEQ. The CDR3 spells CASSDRDYEQYF. The CDR3 DNA follows: TGTGCCAGCAGCGACAGGGACTACGAGCAGTACTTC.

The rearrangement links TRBV9 to TRBJ2-1; the match to TRBD2 covers 13 bases. Germline CDR1 reads SGDLS; CDR2 reads YYNGEE. V lost 4 bases and J lost 8; bases outside the gene matches: 6. This CDR3 is 15 amino acids long. The DNA for the CDR3 is TGTGCCAGCAGCCCCGGGACTAGCGGGAACCATGAGCAGTTCTTC. Translating gives CASSPGTSGNHEQFF.

This clone was observed a handful of times. V and J are TRBV19 and TRBJ2-2; a weak D match, TRBD2 (6 bases). This CDR3 region has 14 residues. Germline V gives CDR1 LNHDA, CDR2 SQIVND (reference sequence). The V end lost 3 bases, the J end lost 7 bases, and 12 bases lay between the germline ends. The CDR3 here is CASSMSGSVGELFF. The CDR3 coding sequence is TGTGCCAGTAGTATGAGCGGGTCGGTCGGGGAGCTGTTTTTT.

This clone was observed a few times. This chain connects TRBV7-9 to TRBJ1-4; D not resolved. Germline CDR1 SEHNR, CDR2 FQNEAQ (reference sequence). The CDR3 contains 13 residues. Between the trimmed V and J ends, which lost 3 bases and 8 bases, there was a span of 10 bases. The CDR3 is CASSFREGEKLFF. CDR3 bases: TGTGCCAGCAGCTTTCGGGAGGGAGAAAAACTGTTTTTT. The full variable domain, in which reference TRBV7-9 and TRBJ1-4 provide the parts outside the CDR3, is DTGVSQNPRHKITKRGQNVTFRCDPISEHNRLYWYRQTLGQGPEFLTYFQNEAQLEKSRLLSDRFSAERPKGSFSTLEIQRTEQGDSAMYLCASSFREGEKLFFGSGTQLSVL.

CDR3 nucleotides: TGTGCCAGCACAAAGCGGGGGGGACCCTACGAGCAGTACTTC. Translation gives CASTKRGGPYEQYF. The chain employs TRBV27 and TRBJ2-7; 10 bases are a match to TRBD2. Germline V gives CDR1 MNHEY, CDR2 SMNVEV (reference sequence). The CDR3 runs to 14 residues. V was pared by 7 bases and J by 2 bases, with 5 bases of the junction left unmatched.

This clone occurred once. This chain uses TRBV12-3 or TRBV12-4 with TRBJ2-5, with D tentatively TRBD2 (5 bases). V was shortened by 5 bases and J by 5 bases, with 12 bases between the two germline ends. There are 13 residues in the CDR3. CDR3 DNA: TGTGCCAGCAGTGGTAGCGCCTTTGAGACCCAGTACTTC. This gives the protein CASSGSAFETQYF.

This clone was recorded a few times. The V gene is TRBV7-6, the J gene TRBJ1-2; D is unresolved. Per germline, CDR1 SGHVS and CDR2 FNYEAQ. The CDR3 is 15 residues long. Trimming shortened V by 5 bases and J by 4 bases, and 17 bases separated the two germline ends. CDR3 in amino acids: CASSLGPKASYGYTF. DNA for the CDR3: TGTGCCAGCAGCCTGGGCCCCAAGGCCTCCTATGGCTACACCTTC.

This clone was observed once. The chain combines TRBV7-2 with TRBJ2-7; TRBD1 might be the D (6 bases). The CDR3 totals 15 residues. CDR1 and CDR2 from the germline V gene are SGHTA and FQGNSA. The V end was cut by 1 base, the J end by 3 bases, with 13 bases between. The CDR3 reads CASSLGSGDHYEQYF. The CDR3 bases are TGTGCCAGCAGCTTAGGTTCAGGGGACCACTACGAGCAGTACTTC.

The V and J genes are TRBV4-3 and TRBJ1-1; D not certain. Looked up from germline, CDR1 is LGHNA and CDR2 is YSLEER. The CDR3 loop spans 13 amino acids. The V and J ends lost 1 base and 4 bases respectively, with 7 bases between them. CDR3 coding DNA: TGCGCCAGCAGCCAAGTATACGGCACTGAAGCTTTCTTT. Amino acid sequence: CASSQVYGTEAFF.

The V call is TRBV7-8, the J call TRBJ2-3; 9 nucleotides align to TRBD2. The CDR3 is 14 residues long. After removal of 4 bases from V and 10 bases from J, the junction contained 9 bases not matched to a gene. The germline V gene encodes CDR1 SGHVS and CDR2 FQNEAQ. The CDR3 DNA reads TGTGCCAGCAGCTGGGCCGGCGGGGGGGCTGCGCAGTATTTT. Its protein is CASSWAGGGAAQYF.

In DNA form, the CDR3 reads TGTGCCAGCAGCCCCCAAGGAAGGGGGCGATATACTGAAGCTTTCTTT. Protein: CASSPQGRGRYTEAFF. This chain links TRBV7-3 with TRBJ1-1; 7 nucleotides line up with TRBD1. V lost 5 bases to trimming and J lost 5 bases; unmatched junction nucleotides: 14. Looked up from germline, CDR1 is SGHTA and CDR2 is FQGTGA. CDR3 size: 16 residues.

This chain joins TRBV2 and TRBJ2-7; 7 bases fit TRBD2. This CDR3 contains 12 residues. The J segment lost 4 bases and the V segment lost 7 bases, leaving 4 bases of the junction unmatched. Germline CDR1 reads SNHLY; CDR2 reads FYNNEI. The CDR3 DNA reads as TGTGCCAGCACCTCGGGGGGTTACGAGCAGTACTTC. The encoded protein is CASTSGGYEQYF. Full variable domain (outside the CDR3, taken from reference TRBV2 and TRBJ2-7): EPEVTQTPSHQVTQMGQEVILRCVPISNHLYFYWYRQILGQKVEFLVSFYNNEISEKSEIFDDQFSVERPDGSNFTLKIRSTKLEDSAMYFCASTSGGYEQYFGPGTRLTVT.

This clone came up a few times. The chain is built from TRBV7-2 and TRBJ1-2; 7 positions match TRBD1. The CDR3 runs 13 residues. V shed 3 bases, J shed 5 bases, and the junction held 3 bases outside the gene matches. The germline V gene encodes CDR1 SGHTA and CDR2 FQGNSA. In DNA form, the CDR3 reads TGTGCCAGCAGCTTGTCGGGACAGTATGGCTACACCTTC. Protein: CASSLSGQYGYTF.

The rearrangement uses TRBV3-1 (or the pseudogene TRBV3-2) and TRBJ2-1; weak D call: TRBD2 (6 bases). The CDR3 covers 14 residues. The ends were cut back, 4 bases at V and 5 bases at J, with 12 bases in the middle. Germline CDR1 reads LGHDT; CDR2 reads YNNKEL (reference sequence). The CDR3 region is CASSLGTEHNEQFF. CDR3 nucleotide sequence: TGTGCCAGCAGCCTAGGGACTGAACACAATGAGCAGTTCTTC.

The chain uses TRBV6-5 and TRBJ1-1; possible D gene TRBD1, 6 bases. The CDR3 spans 16 residues. The V and J ends lost 0 bases and 3 bases respectively, with 14 bases between them. Germline CDR1 and CDR2: MNHEY and SVGAGI. CDR3 nucleotides: TGTGCCAGCAGTTACTCGGATCGGGGGGCGGACACTGAAGCTTTCTTT. Amino acid sequence: CASSYSDRGADTEAFF.

This chain joins TRBV18 and TRBJ1-1; 9 bases line up with TRBD1. Germline V gene sequence: CDR1 KGHSH, CDR2 LQKENI. J was trimmed by 1 base and V by 3 bases; bases with no gene match: 9. The CDR3 consists of 17 residues. The CDR3 loop is CASSPRRSGQGNTEAFF. CDR3 nucleotides: TGTGCCAGCTCACCGAGGCGGTCGGGACAGGGGAACACTGAAGCTTTCTTT. The entire variable domain, with the rest obtained from reference TRBV18 and TRBJ1-1, is as follows: NAGVMQNPRHLVRRRGQEARLRCSPMKGHSHVYWYRQLPEEGLKFMVYLQKENIIDESGMPKERFSAEFPKEGPSILRIQQVVRGDSAAYFCASSPRRSGQGNTEAFFGQGTRLTVV.

The V gene is TRBV24-1, the J gene TRBJ2-1; TRBD2 is a possible D gene (6 bases). CDR1 and CDR2 (germline): KGHDR, SFDVKD. V lost 2 bases, J lost 5 bases, and 12 bases lay in between. The CDR3 loop spans 15 amino acids. The CDR3 nucleotides read TGTGCCACCAGTGATTCCGGGACTTTTAACAATGAGCAGTTCTTC. Translation gives CATSDSGTFNNEQFF.

The rearrangement uses TRBV6-6 and TRBJ1-5; 8 nucleotides match TRBD1. The CDR3 extends over 14 amino acids. V lost 6 bases, J lost 3 bases, and 4 bases stayed unmatched. CDR1 is MNHNY, CDR2 SVGAGI, per germline (reference sequence). CDR3 residues: CASSRTGNNQPQHF. The DNA for the CDR3 is TGTGCCAGCAGCCGGACAGGGAACAATCAGCCCCAGCATTTT.

This chain links TRBV7-9 with TRBJ2-4, with D perhaps matching TRBD1 (8 bases). CDR1 is SEHNR, CDR2 FQNEAQ, per germline (reference sequence). The CDR3 loop spans 18 amino acids. V dropped 5 bases and J dropped 7 bases, with 27 bases sitting between them. CDR3 coding DNA: TGTGCCAGCAGCCTAGGGGGCGGGGGACAGGAGAGAGGGAACATTCAGTACTTC. Residues: CASSLGGGGQERGNIQYF.

The genes are TRBV29-1 and TRBJ2-1; the match to TRBD1 covers 7 bases. Germline CDR1 SQVTM, CDR2 ANQGSEA. The ends lost 7 bases at V and 8 bases at J; junction bases unmatched: 14. The CDR3 is 14 amino acids. The CDR3 DNA sequence: TGCAGCGCCCTAGGCGCCGTAGGGGGCCATGAGCAGTTCTTC. Translating gives CSALGAVGGHEQFF.

The V and J genes are TRBV5-4 and TRBJ2-7, with 10 bases that match TRBD2. CDR3 size: 16 residues. Germline loops: CDR1 SGHNT, CDR2 YYREEE (reference sequence). Losses at the gene ends were 4 bases for V and 3 bases for J; bases not matched to a gene: 10. The CDR3 sequence: CASSAKNPSGSYEQYF. The CDR3 nucleotides read TGTGCCAGCAGCGCAAAAAATCCTAGCGGGAGCTACGAGCAGTACTTC.